These 29 T cell receptor beta chains came from one sample sequenced in a study of blood T cell repertoires in COVID-19. The table came from immunoSEQ multiplex PCR; TCRdb's copy has only in-frame clones and leaves some out. The data hold more than 150,000 clones, with about 88% observed a single time. The sequenced sample consisted of peripheral blood. The source of these receptors is a woman in her 70s with acute or convalescent COVID-19.

The chain recombines TRBV29-1 with TRBJ1-1; a possible D gene is TRBD1 (6 bases). This CDR3 has 13 residues. V lost 4 bases and J lost 0, with 9 bases in between. The germline V gene encodes CDR1 SQVTM and CDR2 ANQGSEA. Written as DNA, the CDR3 is TGCAGCGTTGCCGGACAGATGAACACTGAAGCTTTCTTT. It translates to CSVAGQMNTEAFF.

This clone has just one count. The genes are TRBV19 and TRBJ2-7, with 10 bases lining up with TRBD1. The ends lost 5 bases at V and 5 bases at J; junction bases unmatched: 9. Germline values: CDR1 LNHDA, CDR2 SQIVND (reference sequence). This CDR3 has 15 amino acids. CDR3 amino acids: CASSRPGQGSNEQYF. DNA of the CDR3: TGTGCCAGTAGTCGGCCGGGACAGGGGTCCAACGAGCAGTACTTC.

The sample holds a few counts of this clone. V gene TRBV28 combines with J gene TRBJ1-1; D is undetermined. CDR3 size: 13 residues. The germline CDR1 and CDR2 sequences are MDHEN and SYDVKM. The V end lost 3 bases, the J end lost 5 bases, and 10 bases lay between the germline ends. The CDR3 bases are TGTGCCAGCAGTTTTTTCCTTCGGACTGAAGCTTTCTTT. This encodes CASSFFLRTEAFF.

By frequency in the sample, this clone is medium-sized. This chain links TRBV6-4 with TRBJ2-7; D is perhaps TRBD2 (5 bases). V was shortened by 3 bases and J by 5 bases, with 11 bases between the two germline ends. Germline-derived CDR1 and CDR2 are MRHNA and SNTAGT. CDR3 length: 13 amino acids. CDR3 amino acids: CASSEGSCHEQYV. The CDR3 nucleotides are TGTGCCAGCAGTGAGGGGAGCTGCCACGAGCAGTACGTC.

V is TRBV30 and J is TRBJ1-5, with TRBD1 matching over 9 bases. This CDR3 is built from 16 residues. Unmatched junction bases numbered 11, after V lost 2 bases and J lost 6 bases. The germline V gene has CDR1 GTSNPN and CDR2 SVGIG (reference sequence). The CDR3 sequence: CAWSPPGQGYGQPQHF. As DNA, the CDR3 is TGTGCCTGGAGTCCCCCGGGACAGGGTTACGGTCAGCCCCAGCATTTT.

This chain uses TRBV5-8 with TRBJ2-7; 8 bases are a match to TRBD2. Germline V gene sequence: CDR1 SGHTS, CDR2 YDEGEE. V shed 1 base and J 4 bases; nucleotides not matched to a gene: 10. The CDR3 contains 16 residues. CDR3 in amino acids: CASSLLPGGELYEQYV. Here the CDR3 DNA reads TGTGCCAGCAGCTTGCTCCCGGGGGGGGAATTATACGAGCAGTACGTC.

The chain is built from TRBV5-1 and TRBJ2-7; D is unresolved. V shed 0 bases and J shed 0 bases, with 10 bases lying between them. CDR3 size: 15 residues. CDR1 SGHRS and CDR2 YFSETQ come from the germline V gene. This CDR3 is CASSLDPEPSYEQYF. The CDR3 nucleotides read TGCGCCAGCAGCTTGGACCCCGAGCCCTCCTACGAGCAGTACTTC.

Points on this clone: The sample has other DNA sequences that encode this CDR3 too. The chain is built from TRBV7-9 and TRBJ1-1; no reliable D call. V lost 5 bases to trimming and J lost 0 bases, with 4 bases between them. This CDR3 contains 12 residues. Germline values: CDR1 SEHNR, CDR2 FQNEAQ (reference sequence). CDR3 sequence reads: CASSPLNTEAFF. CDR3 in DNA: TGTGCCAGCAGCCCTCTGAACACTGAAGCTTTCTTT.

For the CDR3, the DNA is TGTGCCAGCAGTGAAGTTGGAGTCTCTGGAAACACCATATATTTT. It specifies CASSEVGVSGNTIYF. The J gene is TRBJ1-3, the V gene TRBV2; D unclear. Between the trimmed V and J ends, which lost 1 base and 0 bases, there was a span of 7 bases. The V gene's germline CDR1 is SNHLY and CDR2 FYNNEI. The CDR3 extends over 15 amino acids.

The J gene is TRBJ2-7, the V gene TRBV4-2; 9 nucleotides align to TRBD1. The CDR3 covers 15 residues. Germline assignment: CDR1 LGHNA and CDR2 YNFKEQ. Germline trimming cut 1 base from V and 2 bases from J; bases unmatched to any gene: 3. The DNA for the CDR3 is TGTGCCAGCAGCCAAGTCAGGACAGGGGCCTACGAGCAGTACTTC. This sequence encodes CASSQVRTGAYEQYF.

The genes are TRBV5-6 and TRBJ1-2; D call uncertain. CDR1 is SGHDT and CDR2 is YYEEEE in the germline V gene. The CDR3 is made up of 15 amino acids. Trimming took 1 base from V and 1 from J, leaving 11 bases between them. CDR3 nucleotide sequence: TGTGCCAGCAGCTTGAGACACATTTTTAACTATGGCTACACCTTC. Protein: CASSLRHIFNYGYTF. The complete variable domain, with remaining parts taken from reference TRBV5-6 and TRBJ1-2, reads DAGVTQSPTHLIKTRGQQVTLRCSPKSGHDTVSWYQQALGQGPQFIFQYYEEEERQRGNFPDRFSGHQFPNYSSELNVNALLLGDSALYLCASSLRHIFNYGYTFGSGTRLTVV.

This clone was picked up one time. J is TRBJ1-3 and V is TRBV7-2, with TRBD1 matching 9 bases. V was clipped by 2 bases and J by 1 base; unmatched bases: 3. This CDR3 is 16 amino acids long. CDR1 is SGHTA, CDR2 FQGNSA, per germline. The CDR3 reads CASSLFGTGSGNTIYF. The CDR3, as DNA: TGTGCCAGCAGCTTATTTGGGACAGGGTCTGGAAACACCATATATTTT.

This chain joins TRBV28 and TRBJ1-4; tentative D call: TRBD1 (6 bases). V was trimmed by 3 bases and J by 0 bases, leaving 11 bases between them. Germline CDR1 reads MDHEN; CDR2 reads SYDVKM. The CDR3 sequence is 16 residues long. The CDR3 loop is CASSLKTGATNEKLFF. CDR3 bases: TGTGCCAGCAGTTTGAAGACAGGAGCAACTAATGAAAAACTGTTTTTT.

This sequence joins TRBV3-1 (or the pseudogene TRBV3-2) and TRBJ1-5; D is undetermined. Germline lookup yields CDR1 LGHDT and CDR2 YNNKEL (reference sequence). This CDR3 region has 16 residues. With 4 bases removed from V and 0 bases from J, the gap between germline ends came to 13 bases. The CDR3 spells CASSLGGGYSNQPQHF. As DNA, the CDR3 is TGTGCCAGCAGCCTGGGAGGCGGATATAGCAATCAGCCCCAGCATTTT.

The V call is TRBV5-8, the J call TRBJ2-1; 8 bases map to TRBD1. Per germline, CDR1 SGHTS and CDR2 YDEGEE. V was pared by 0 bases and J by 9 bases, with 5 bases of the junction left unmatched. The CDR3 length is 14 residues. The CDR3 nucleotides are TGTGCCAGCAGCTTGGGCAGGGGGCTGGGTGAGCAGTTCTTC. It is translated as CASSLGRGLGEQFF.

This rearrangement joins TRBV19 to TRBJ1-1; D is unresolved. The CDR3 runs 14 residues. Germline V gene lookup returns CDR1 LNHDA and CDR2 SQIVND (reference sequence). V lost 6 bases, J lost 1 base, and 12 bases lay in between. The CDR3 reads CASSWEGTNTEAFF. The CDR3 DNA sequence: TGTGCCAGTAGCTGGGAGGGTACGAACACTGAAGCTTTCTTT.

The chain links TRBV7-9 to TRBJ2-3; D is unclear. The CDR3 consists of 12 residues. Germline CDR1 is SEHNR and CDR2 is FQNEAQ (reference sequence). Deletions cut 1 base from V and 6 bases from J, with 5 bases between. This chain's CDR3 is CASSLVGDTQYF. The CDR3 region has the DNA TGTGCCAGCAGCTTAGTCGGGGATACGCAGTATTTT.

The chain links TRBV7-9 to TRBJ2-1; a weak D match, TRBD1 (6 bases). Deletions cut 6 bases from V and 8 bases from J, with 23 bases between. The CDR3 runs to 16 residues. Germline CDR1 is SEHNR and CDR2 is FQNEAQ (reference sequence). The CDR3 sequence: CASRDDRRTRGHEQFF. DNA of the CDR3: TGTGCCAGCAGGGATGATCGGCGGACCAGGGGCCATGAGCAGTTCTTC.

This chain connects TRBV12-3 or TRBV12-4 to TRBJ2-7, with 8 bases fitting TRBD1. After removal of 0 bases from V and 7 bases from J, the junction contained 2 bases not matched to a gene. This CDR3 spans 13 amino acids. CDR3 loop: CASSLAGQGEQYV. CDR3 nucleotide sequence: TGTGCCAGCAGTTTAGCCGGACAGGGTGAGCAGTACGTC.

This clone was recorded once. This chain joins TRBV4-2 and TRBJ2-3; D is perhaps TRBD2 (5 bases). CDR3 length: 15 residues. Germline CDR1 and CDR2: LGHNA and YNFKEQ. The V and J ends lost 3 bases and 0 bases respectively, with 10 bases between them. Written as DNA, the CDR3 is TGTGCCAGCAGCCAGAGGGTTCAGAGCACAGATACGCAGTATTTT. Protein product: CASSQRVQSTDTQYF.

Written as DNA, the CDR3 is TGTGCCAGCACCTTGACAGGGAACAATCAGCCCCAGCATTTT. As protein: CASTLTGNNQPQHF. The chain recombines TRBV27 with TRBJ1-5; 7 bases match TRBD1. CDR1 MNHEY and CDR2 SMNVEV come from the germline V gene (reference sequence). V dropped 7 bases and J dropped 3; count of bases not matched to a gene: 6. This CDR3 has 14 residues.

The rearrangement joins TRBV18 to TRBJ1-1; 7 bases agree with TRBD1. CDR3 size: 17 residues. CDR1 and CDR2 (germline): KGHSH, LQKENI. After removal of 3 bases from V and 2 bases from J, the junction contained 12 bases not matched to a gene. CDR3 protein: CASSPPVGQPKNTEAFF. CDR3 DNA sequence: TGTGCCAGCTCACCTCCAGTGGGACAGCCAAAAAACACTGAAGCTTTCTTT.

The V and J genes are TRBV19 and TRBJ2-3; no definite D call. V was cut by 5 bases and J by 3 bases, with 15 bases left in between. Germline V gene lookup returns CDR1 LNHDA and CDR2 SQIVND (reference sequence). The CDR3 is 15 amino acids. In DNA, the CDR3 is TGTGCCAGTAGTTGGGCAGGCCGTCGGACAGATACGCAGTATTTT. Translated, it gives CASSWAGRRTDTQYF.

The V and J genes are TRBV6-2 or TRBV6-3 and TRBJ1-1; TRBD1 matches at 9 bases. The CDR3 extends over 15 amino acids. Germline assignment: CDR1 MNHEY and CDR2 SVGEGT. Trimming removed 6 bases from V and 5 bases from J; junction bases left unmatched: 10. The CDR3 protein is CASSRTRDRVTEAFF. In DNA form, the CDR3 reads TGTGCCAGCAGCCGTACCCGGGACAGGGTGACTGAAGCTTTCTTT.

The V and J genes are TRBV18 and TRBJ2-7; 8 nucleotides agree with TRBD2. Germline values: CDR1 KGHSH, CDR2 LQKENI. The V and J ends lost 2 bases and 1 base, in that order; junction bases with no gene match: 7. The CDR3 contains 16 residues. The CDR3 bases are TGTGCCAGCTCACCATCGGGGGGGGTGAGGTCCTACGAGCAGTACGTC. Protein sequence: CASSPSGGVRSYEQYV.

This chain connects TRBV6-2 or TRBV6-3 to TRBJ1-6; D not certain. The CDR3 length is 16 residues. The V gene's germline CDR1 is MNHEY and CDR2 SVGEGT. V gave up 6 bases and J gave up 0 bases, with 12 bases separating them. Written as DNA, the CDR3 is TGTGCCAGCAGCCCTACAGTTAGCTCCTATAATTCACCCCTCCACTTT. It codes for CASSPTVSSYNSPLHF.

This chain joins TRBV19 and TRBJ1-5; 7 nucleotides line up with TRBD1. Trimming cost V 3 bases and J 5 bases; bases outside gene matches: 4. The germline V gene encodes CDR1 LNHDA and CDR2 SQIVND (reference sequence). CDR3 length: 14 amino acids. For the CDR3, the DNA is TGTGCCAGTAGTATCAGACAGGGCGATCAGCCCCAGCATTTT. Its protein is CASSIRQGDQPQHF.

The chain is built from TRBV4-3 and TRBJ2-7; 8 bases match TRBD1. Germline V CDR1 and CDR2: LGHNA, YSLEER. With V trimmed by 4 bases and J by 2 bases, 7 bases remained unmatched. The CDR3 is made up of 15 amino acids. CDR3 residues: CASSPGQGGTYEQYF. The CDR3, as DNA: TGCGCCAGCAGCCCTGGACAGGGAGGAACCTACGAGCAGTACTTC.

This CDR3 is CASSMTGNQPQHF. Here the CDR3 DNA reads TGTGCCAGCAGTATGACAGGAAATCAGCCCCAGCATTTT. This chain links TRBV27 with TRBJ1-5, with D perhaps TRBD1 (6 bases). Looked up from germline, CDR1 is MNHEY and CDR2 is SMNVEV (reference sequence). The V and J ends lost 5 bases and 4 bases respectively, with 9 bases between them. There are 13 residues in the CDR3.